This T cell receptor (beta chain) emerged from a study of cytomegalovirus exposure and HLA in healthy donors. Whole-study context: Earlier findings included roughly 120 million unique TCR beta sequences obtained from about 180 million T cells.

The CDR3 sequence is 14 residues long. Germline CDR1 MDHEN, CDR2 SYDVKM. Trimming removed 1 base at V and 2 bases at J, with 8 bases between. General study results and limits: Most TCR sequences were rare, but some public TCRs occurred in many donors. Several of the most significant clusters were apparently associated with common viral pathogens in a later analysis. Solely CMV serostatus was available to characterize immune exposure.

With 60 Vbeta and 13 Jbeta primers, the PCR was carried out. Repertoires were generated with immunoSEQ multiplex PCR, while TCRdb's copy carries only in-frame clones and drops some. Recorded for this sample: roughly 120,000 clones. To note about this clone: Its antigen is still unknown.

The chain employs TRBV28 and TRBJ2-5; no firm D call. This clonotype was obtained from a man younger than 35 in good health and CMV-seronegative. Material: PBMCs. The CDR3 spells CASSLSQAQETQYF. The CDR3 nucleotides read TGTGCCAGCAGTTTATCGCAGGCACAAGAGACCCAGTACTTC.